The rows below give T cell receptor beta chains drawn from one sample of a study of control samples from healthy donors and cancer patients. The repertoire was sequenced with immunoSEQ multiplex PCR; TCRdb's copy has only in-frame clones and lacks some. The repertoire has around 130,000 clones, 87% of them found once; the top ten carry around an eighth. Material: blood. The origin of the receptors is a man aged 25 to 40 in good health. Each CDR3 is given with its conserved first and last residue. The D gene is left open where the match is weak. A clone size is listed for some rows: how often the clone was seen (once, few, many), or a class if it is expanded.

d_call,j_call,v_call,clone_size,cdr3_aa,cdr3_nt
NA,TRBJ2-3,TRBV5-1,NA,CASSLASRTDTQYF,TGCGCCAGCAGCTTGGCCTCGCGCACAGATACGCAGTATTTT
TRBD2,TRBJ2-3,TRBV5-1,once,CASSQGLVKDTQYF,TGCGCCAGCAGCCAGGGACTAGTAAAGGATACGCAGTATTTT
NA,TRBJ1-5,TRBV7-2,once,CASSLGGQPNQPQHF,TGTGCCAGCAGCTTAGGAGGGCAGCCGAATCAGCCCCAGCATTTT
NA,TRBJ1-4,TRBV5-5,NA,CASSWVEREKLFF,TGTGCCAGCAGCTGGGTCGAGAGGGAAAAACTGTTTTTT
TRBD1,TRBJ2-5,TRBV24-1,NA,CATSDPGGMQTQYF,TGTGCCACCAGTGATCCAGGGGGCATGCAGACCCAGTACTTC
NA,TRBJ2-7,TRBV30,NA,CASQGGTGQPEQYF,TGTGCCTCCCAGGGGGGGACAGGTCAACCCGAGCAGTACTTC
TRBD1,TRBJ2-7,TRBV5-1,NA,CASSGQGANGEQYF,TGCGCCAGCAGCGGACAGGGGGCCAATGGCGAGCAGTACTTC
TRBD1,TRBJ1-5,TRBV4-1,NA,CASSQETGQGIHSNQPQHF,TGCGCCAGCAGCCAAGAAACGGGACAGGGGATTCATAGCAATCAGCCCCAGCATTTT
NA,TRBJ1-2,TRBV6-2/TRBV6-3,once,CASSSAPDGYYGYTF,TGTGCCAGCAGTTCCGCTCCCGACGGTTACTATGGCTACACCTTC
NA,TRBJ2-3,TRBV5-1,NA,CASSFGVTQGDTQYF,TGCGCCAGCAGCTTTGGGGTAACCCAGGGAGATACGCAGTATTTT
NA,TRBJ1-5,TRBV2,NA,CASSVERDGNQPQHF,TGTGCCAGCAGTGTTGAGAGGGATGGCAATCAGCCCCAGCATTTT
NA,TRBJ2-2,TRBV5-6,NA,CASSLDGQSNTGELFF,TGTGCCAGCAGCTTGGACGGCCAATCGAACACCGGGGAGCTGTTTTTT
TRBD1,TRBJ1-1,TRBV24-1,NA,CATSVPGQGNTEAFF,TGTGCCACCAGTGTTCCCGGACAGGGGAACACTGAAGCTTTCTTT
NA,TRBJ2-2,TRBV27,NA,CASTRTPLGELFF,TGTGCCAGCACCAGGACTCCCCTCGGGGAGCTGTTTTTT
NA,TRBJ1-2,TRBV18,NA,CASSPLGSDNYGYTF,TGTGCCAGCTCACCCTTGGGGTCAGATAACTATGGCTACACCTTC
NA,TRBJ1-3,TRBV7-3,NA,CASSLGAGAGNTIYF,TGTGCCAGCAGCTTGGGGGCCGGGGCTGGAAACACCATATATTTT
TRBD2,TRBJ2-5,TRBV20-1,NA,CSASGLAGAFIQETQYF,TGCAGTGCTAGTGGGCTAGCGGGGGCCTTTATTCAAGAGACCCAGTACTTC
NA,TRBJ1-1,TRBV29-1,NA,CSAGTGNTEAFF,TGCAGCGCCGGGACGGGTAACACTGAAGCTTTCTTT
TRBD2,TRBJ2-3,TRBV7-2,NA,CASSLGLAGNTQYF,TGTGCCAGCAGCTTAGGGCTAGCGGGGAATACGCAGTATTTT
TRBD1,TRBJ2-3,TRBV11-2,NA,CASSLQTGRADTQYF,TGTGCCAGCAGCTTACAGACAGGGCGGGCAGATACGCAGTATTTT
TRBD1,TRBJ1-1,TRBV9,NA,CASSVSTDSLGQVNTEAFF,TGTGCCAGCAGCGTATCAACCGACTCCCTCGGACAGGTGAACACTGAAGCTTTCTTT
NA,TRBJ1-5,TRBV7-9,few,CASSLDHNQPQHF,TGTGCCAGCAGCTTAGACCACAATCAGCCCCAGCATTTT
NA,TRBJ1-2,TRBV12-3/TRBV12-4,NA,CASSPRDAGDYTF,TGTGCCAGCAGTCCCCGGGACGCCGGAGACTACACCTTC
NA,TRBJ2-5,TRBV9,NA,CASSDRAPRGQETQYF,TGTGCCAGCAGCGACCGGGCCCCGAGGGGACAAGAGACCCAGTACTTC
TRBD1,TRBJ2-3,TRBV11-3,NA,CASSLLTGVGDTQYF,TGTGCCAGCAGCTTATTGACAGGGGTAGGAGATACGCAGTATTTT
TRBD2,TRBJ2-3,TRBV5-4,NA,CASRGTSGISDTQYF,TGTGCCAGCAGAGGGACTAGCGGGATCTCAGATACGCAGTATTTT
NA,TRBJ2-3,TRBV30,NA,CAWSVQGPDTQYF,TGTGCCTGGAGTGTACAGGGCCCAGATACGCAGTATTTT
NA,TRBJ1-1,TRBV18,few,CASSPQADPVNTEAFF,TGTGCCAGCTCACCACAGGCAGACCCAGTGAACACTGAAGCTTTCTTT
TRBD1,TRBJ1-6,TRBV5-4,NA,CASSLYRGGGNSPLHF,TGTGCCAGCAGCTTGTATCGAGGGGGCGGCAATTCACCCCTCCACTTT
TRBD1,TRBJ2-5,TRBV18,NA,CASSPLTGGKETQYF,TGTGCCAGCTCACCCCTTACAGGGGGGAAAGAGACCCAGTACTTC
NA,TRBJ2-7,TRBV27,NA,CASSLSPFLSYEQYF,TGTGCCAGCAGTTTATCGCCATTTTTATCGTACGAGCAGTACTTC
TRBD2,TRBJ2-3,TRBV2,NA,CASSEPPSGGAGDTQYF,TGTGCCAGCAGTGAACCCCCTAGCGGGGGGGCTGGAGATACGCAGTATTTT
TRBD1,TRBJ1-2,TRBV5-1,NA,CASSSDRGNYGYTF,TGCGCCAGCAGTTCAGACAGGGGGAACTATGGCTACACCTTC
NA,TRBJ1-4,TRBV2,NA,CASNQGFELFF,TGTGCCAGCAATCAGGGTTTTGAACTGTTTTTT
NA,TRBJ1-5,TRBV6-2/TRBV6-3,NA,CASSRRGREYQPQHF,TGTGCCAGCAGCAGAAGGGGAAGGGAGTATCAGCCCCAGCATTTT
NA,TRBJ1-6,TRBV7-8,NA,CASSAQRGESPLHF,TGTGCCAGCAGCGCCCAACGTGGGGAATCACCCCTCCACTTT
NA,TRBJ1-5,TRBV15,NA,CATSRDGQPQHF,TGTGCCACCAGCAGAGATGGGCAGCCCCAGCATTTT
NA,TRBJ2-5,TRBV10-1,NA,CASSESGTQPGTQYF,TGCGCCAGCAGTGAGTCGGGGACGCAACCGGGGACCCAGTACTTC
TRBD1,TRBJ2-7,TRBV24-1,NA,CATSDSDRGYEQYF,TGTGCCACCAGTGATTCCGACAGGGGCTACGAGCAGTACTTC
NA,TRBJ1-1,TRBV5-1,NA,CASSLDSSEAFF,TGCGCCAGCAGCTTGGACTCCTCTGAAGCTTTCTTT
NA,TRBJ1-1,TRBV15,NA,CATSRPSDWDGKAFF,TGTGCCACCAGCAGACCGTCTGACTGGGACGGAAAAGCTTTCTTT
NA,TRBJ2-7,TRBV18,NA,CASSPKSGSYEQYF,TGTGCCAGCTCACCAAAATCCGGCTCCTACGAGCAGTACTTC
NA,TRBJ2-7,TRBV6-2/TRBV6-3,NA,CASSFGTSSEEQYF,TGTGCCAGCAGTTTCGGGACTTCTTCCGAAGAGCAGTACTTC
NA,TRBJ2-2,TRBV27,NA,CASSLSSGGNTGELFF,TGTGCCAGCAGTTTAAGTTCAGGCGGGAACACCGGGGAGCTGTTTTTT
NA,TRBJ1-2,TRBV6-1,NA,CASSDARDNYGYTF,TGTGCCAGCAGTGACGCGCGGGATAACTATGGCTACACCTTC
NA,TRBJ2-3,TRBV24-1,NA,CATSDPGTDTQYF,TGTGCCACCAGTGATCCGGGGACAGATACGCAGTATTTT
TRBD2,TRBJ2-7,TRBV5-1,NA,CASSWTSSYEQYF,TGCGCCAGCAGCTGGACTAGTTCCTACGAGCAGTACTTC
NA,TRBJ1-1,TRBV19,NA,CASSMNRDTEAFF,TGTGCCAGTAGTATGAACAGGGATACTGAAGCTTTCTTT
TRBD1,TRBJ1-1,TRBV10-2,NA,CASSEVTGGNTEAFF,TGCGCCAGCAGTGAGGTAACAGGGGGGAACACTGAAGCTTTCTTT
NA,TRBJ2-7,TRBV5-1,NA,CASSLDRVGEQYF,TGCGCCAGCAGCTTGGACAGGGTAGGCGAGCAGTACTTC